Included here is one T cell receptor (beta chain) sequence, with context. It lacks a known antigen. Base-call qualities are not available, and no considerably larger clone is one nucleotide away. The record originates from a study of control samples from healthy donors and cancer patients (dated by TCRdb to the early 2020s). Library generation was performed with the immunoSEQ multiplex PCR assay. TCRdb retrieved this table from immuneACCESS and kept in-frame rearrangements only. Not all clones are present; in checked studies, unresolved V genes account for under half, and no reason is known for the remainder. Present in this sample are about 150,000 clones, 93% of which were seen just once. The ten largest clones represent 5% to 7% of the sample. The germline V gene (reference sequence) specifies PRHDT as CDR1 and FYEKMQ as CDR2. Ends trimmed: V by 5 bases, J by 8 bases; bases unmatched to a gene: 7. Including cysteine and phenylalanine, the CDR3 has 14 amino acids. The kept DNA is CDR3 alone, 42 bases in frame from the first base.

The sequence was collected from a man aged 18 to 30 in good health. The chain joins TRBV13 to TRBJ1-3; 9 bases in the middle match TRBD1. The sequenced sample consisted of blood. Here is the DNA: TGTGCCAGCAGCGCCCGGACAGGGGCTGACACCATATATTTT. The translation is CASSARTGADTIYF.